What follows are 27 T cell receptor beta chains derived from one specimen sequenced in a study of T cells in Graves' hyperthyroidism and ophthalmopathy. Amplified regions were TCR beta CDR3 sequences from RNA transcripts. TCR CDR3 regions were first amplified by RT-PCR with HTBI primers. TCRdb reprocessed the multiplex PCR reads with MiXCR, giving one entry per CDR3 protein. The sample has hundreds of thousands of distinct CDR3 sequences, 11% to 15% seen once. The specimen was blood. All receptors come from a woman aged 18-30 years with Graves' hyperthyroidism.

This clonotype was recorded many times. The J gene is TRBJ1-1, the V gene TRBV20-1, with D unclear. This CDR3 has 12 residues. V was clipped by 0 bases and J by 5 bases, with 7 bases between them. The germline V gene has CDR1 DFQATT and CDR2 SNEGSKA (reference sequence). CDR3 in amino acids: CSARDIGTEAFF. The CDR3 DNA is TGCAGTGCTAGAGATATCGGGACTGAAGCTTTCTTT.

The sample holds many counts of this clonotype. The rearrangement joins TRBV13 to TRBJ1-5; no firm D call. Germline CDR1 reads PRHDT; CDR2 reads FYEKMQ (reference sequence). Trimming pared 8 bases from V and 3 bases from J, leaving 8 bases between. The CDR3 sequence is 12 residues long. The CDR3 DNA sequence: TGTGCCAGCGGGATCCACAATCAGCCCCAGCATTTT. Amino acid sequence: CASGIHNQPQHF. Drawing the rest from reference TRBV13 and TRBJ1-5, the complete variable domain is AAGVIQSPRHLIKEKRETATLKCYPIPRHDTVYWYQQGPGQDPQFLISFYEKMQSDKGSIPDRFSAQQFSDYHSELNMSSLELGDSALYFCASGIHNQPQHFGDGTRLSIL.

A few counts support this clonotype. V is TRBV19 and J is TRBJ1-5; D is possibly TRBD1 (6 bases). The CDR3 covers 16 residues. Germline CDR1 is LNHDA and CDR2 is SQIVND (reference sequence). The germline V and J ends were trimmed by 3 bases and 1 base, with 13 bases remaining between them. This CDR3 is CASSIRGAGSNQPQHF. DNA for the CDR3: TGTGCCAGTAGTATTCGGGGGGCGGGCAGCAATCAGCCCCAGCATTTT.

V usage is TRBV14 and J usage is TRBJ2-1; 9 nucleotides line up with TRBD2. Trimming took 4 bases from V and 6 from J; bases not matched to a gene: 4. Germline lookup yields CDR1 SGHDN and CDR2 FVKESK. CDR3 length: 14 amino acids. The CDR3 coding sequence is TGTGCCAGCAGCCGTAGCGGGAGCATCAATGAGCAGTTCTTC. It encodes CASSRSGSINEQFF.

The chain couples TRBV18 to TRBJ2-2, with no clear D. Between the trimmed V and J ends, which lost 2 bases and 4 bases, there was a span of 8 bases. This CDR3 region has 14 residues. Germline V gene data show CDR1 as KGHSH and CDR2 as LQKENI. CDR3 in amino acids: CASSPFRFTGELFF. The CDR3 bases are TGTGCCAGCTCACCATTCAGGTTCACCGGGGAGCTGTTTTTT.

A word on this clonotype: Compared with germline, one end of the junction differs, possibly owing to a read error. This chain joins TRBV7-6 and TRBJ2-3; 8 bases align to TRBD2. The germline V gene has CDR1 SGHVS and CDR2 FNYEAQ. This CDR3 has 17 residues. CDR3 DNA sequence: TGTGCCAGCAGACCAGGTCCTAGCGGGCGAAGCACAGATGCGCAGTATTTT. Amino acids: CASRPGPSGRSTDAQYF.

The sample holds a few counts of this clonotype. The chain uses TRBV19 and TRBJ1-2; 7 bases are a match to TRBD1. The CDR3 sequence is 16 residues long. Trimming took 4 bases from V and 0 from J; bases not matched to a gene: 8. Per germline, CDR1 LNHDA and CDR2 SQIVND (reference sequence). The CDR3 reads CASSTGGHKANYGYTF. CDR3 coding DNA: TGTGCCAGTAGTACAGGGGGACACAAAGCTAACTATGGCTACACCTTC. Full variable domain (remainder filled in from reference TRBV19 and TRBJ1-2): DGGITQSPKYLFRKEGQNVTLSCEQNLNHDAMYWYRQDPGQGLRLIYYSQIVNDFQKGDIAEGYSVSREKKESFPLTVTSAQKNPTAFYLCASSTGGHKANYGYTFGSGTRLTVV.

This clonotype was counted at least ten times. This rearrangement joins TRBV9 to TRBJ1-1; D ambiguous. Germline V gene sequence: CDR1 SGDLS, CDR2 YYNGEE. Trimming shortened V by 0 bases and J by 0 bases, and 6 bases separated the two germline ends. There are 14 residues in the CDR3. CDR3 amino acids: CASSVDGVNTEAFF. The DNA for the CDR3 is TGTGCCAGCAGCGTAGACGGGGTGAACACTGAAGCTTTCTTT.

This clonotype was observed at least ten times. The chain carries TRBV6-6 and TRBJ2-3; no reliable D call. With 0 bases removed from V and 5 bases from J, the gap between germline ends came to 9 bases. Germline-derived CDR1 and CDR2 are MNHNY and SVGAGI (reference sequence). This CDR3 has 14 residues. The CDR3 bases are TGTGCCAGCAGTTACTCGGCGGAAGAAGATACGCAGTATTTT. This gives the protein CASSYSAEEDTQYF.

This clonotype occurred a few times. This chain links TRBV29-1 with TRBJ1-1, with 10 bases identical to TRBD1. CDR1 and CDR2 from the germline V gene are SQVTM and ANQGSEA. The trim removed 6 bases at V and 8 bases at J, leaving 9 bases unmatched. This CDR3 is built from 13 residues. The CDR3 DNA reads TGCAGCGTCCCCGGGACAGGGGTTCACGAAGCTTTCTTT. Residues: CSVPGTGVHEAFF.

The table lists this clonotype with many counts. The V gene is TRBV28, the J gene TRBJ1-2; D is unclear. Germline V gene lookup returns CDR1 MDHEN and CDR2 SYDVKM. V was clipped by 1 base and J by 4 bases, with 10 bases between them. The CDR3 is 14 residues long. The CDR3 coding sequence is TGTGCCAGCAGTTTATATTCGAATTCCTATGGCTACACCTTC. Its protein product is CASSLYSNSYGYTF.

V gene TRBV30 combines with J gene TRBJ2-7; a possible D gene is TRBD2 (5 bases). Germline CDR1 GTSNPN, CDR2 SVGIG (reference sequence). The V gene lost 0 bases and the J gene lost 6 bases, with 12 bases spanning the gap. This CDR3 comprises 13 residues. CDR3 residues: CAWSVRDMGEQYF. CDR3 in DNA: TGTGCCTGGAGTGTCCGGGATATGGGCGAGCAGTACTTC.

The chain links TRBV7-2 to TRBJ2-7; TRBD2 might be the D (5 bases). Trimming took off 5 bases at V and 0 bases at J, with 14 bases between the two ends. The CDR3 loop spans 15 amino acids. Germline assignment: CDR1 SGHTA and CDR2 FQGNSA. CDR3 nucleotide sequence: TGTGCCAGCAGCATCTCCTCCGGGGTCTCCTACGAGCAGTACTTC. Its translation: CASSISSGVSYEQYF.

The J gene is TRBJ1-1, the V gene TRBV7-9; D is ambiguous. V lost 8 bases, J lost 4 bases, and 11 bases lay in between. Germline assignment: CDR1 SEHNR and CDR2 FQNEAQ (reference sequence). The CDR3 is 12 residues long. Written as DNA, the CDR3 is TGTGCCAGCGGCCTGACCAGCACTGAAGCTTTCTTT. Its translation: CASGLTSTEAFF.

The chain employs TRBV4-2 and TRBJ2-1, with D unclear. The CDR3 extends over 16 amino acids. The V gene's germline CDR1 is LGHNA and CDR2 YNFKEQ. Trimming cost V 1 base and J 5 bases, with 15 bases left between them. CDR3 nucleotide sequence: TGTGCCAGCAGCCAAGCGTCCATGTTGGAGCACAATGAGCAGTTCTTC. This sequence encodes CASSQASMLEHNEQFF.

This clonotype was counted a few times. The chain joins TRBV29-1 to TRBJ1-1, with 9 bases matching TRBD1. The CDR3 is 13 residues long. Germline V gene data show CDR1 as SQVTM and CDR2 as ANQGSEA. V trimming: 6 bases; J trimming: 7 bases; junction bases outside the gene matches: 9. The chain's CDR3 is CSVYPGQGGEAFF. The CDR3 nucleotides are TGCAGCGTATATCCGGGACAGGGTGGTGAAGCTTTCTTT.

This clonotype was seen a few times. V and J are TRBV7-9 and TRBJ1-1; D uncertain. Between the trimmed V and J ends, which lost 5 bases and 0 bases, there was a span of 7 bases. The CDR3 is made up of 13 amino acids. CDR1 and CDR2 from the germline V gene are SEHNR and FQNEAQ (reference sequence). The DNA of the CDR3 is TGTGCCAGCAGCCGTTACATGAACACTGAAGCTTTCTTT. Protein product: CASSRYMNTEAFF.

In its sample, this clonotype was seen once. This chain joins TRBV30 and TRBJ2-5; D call uncertain. From germline, CDR1 is GTSNPN and CDR2 SVGIG (reference sequence). Between the trimmed V and J ends, which lost 0 bases and 1 base, there was a span of 9 bases. This CDR3 is 14 amino acids long. Written as DNA, the CDR3 is TGTGCCTGGAGTGTTAGTAGCACCCAAGAGACCCAGTACTTC. Its translation: CAWSVSSTQETQYF. Filled out from reference TRBV30 and TRBJ2-5, the complete variable domain reads SQTIHQWPATLVQPVGSPLSLECTVEGTSNPNLYWYRQAAGRGLQLLFYSVGIGQISSEVPQNLSASRPQDRQFILSSKKLLLSDSGFYLCAWSVSSTQETQYFGPGTRLLVL.

This clonotype was recorded a few times. The genes are TRBV29-1 and TRBJ1-1, with 7 bases that match TRBD1. Germline assignment: CDR1 SQVTM and CDR2 ANQGSEA. This CDR3 comprises 16 residues. With 2 bases clipped from V and 0 bases from J, the junction kept 9 bases outside the gene matches. The CDR3 nucleotides are TGCAGCGTTGAACGACAGGGACAGTCTATGAACACTGAAGCTTTCTTT. The encoded protein is CSVERQGQSMNTEAFF.

This clonotype was counted between two and nine times. V gene TRBV27 combines with J gene TRBJ2-7; tentatively, D is TRBD1 (5 bases). V dropped 1 base and J dropped 2 bases, with 12 bases sitting between them. Per germline, CDR1 MNHEY and CDR2 SMNVEV (reference sequence). This CDR3 spans 15 amino acids. The CDR3 loop is CASSLYVGHTYEQYF. The CDR3 region has the DNA TGTGCCAGCAGTTTATACGTGGGGCATACCTACGAGCAGTACTTC.

This sequence joins TRBV7-2 and TRBJ1-5, with no clear D. V lost 1 base and J 6 bases, leaving 7 bases between the germline ends. CDR3 length equals 13 residues. From germline, CDR1 is SGHTA and CDR2 FQGNSA. The CDR3 region has the DNA TGTACCAGCAGCTTAGAGAGGAGTCAGCCCCAGCATTTT. Its protein product is CTSSLERSQPQHF.

The V gene is TRBV6-2 or TRBV6-3, the J gene TRBJ2-7; tentatively, D is TRBD1 (5 bases). CDR1 and CDR2 (germline): MNHEY, SVGEGT. The length of the CDR3 is 13 residues. Trimming took off 7 bases at V and 0 bases at J, with 10 bases between the two ends. The CDR3, as DNA: TGTGCCAGCACCAAGACAGCCTCCTACGAGCAGTACTTC. This translates into CASTKTASYEQYF.

In this sample, this clonotype turned up many times. This chain uses TRBV12-3 or TRBV12-4 with TRBJ2-1; maybe TRBD2 (5 bases). Trimming pared 0 bases from V and 6 bases from J, leaving 12 bases between. The CDR3 is made up of 15 amino acids. Here the CDR3 reads CASSLATRAGNEQFF. DNA for the CDR3: TGTGCCAGCAGTTTAGCCACTAGGGCGGGCAATGAGCAGTTCTTC.

This clonotype has only a few counts. The V and J genes are TRBV7-9 and TRBJ1-2; D is uncertain. V was shortened by 1 base and J by 7 bases, with 13 bases between the two germline ends. The germline V gene encodes CDR1 SEHNR and CDR2 FQNEAQ (reference sequence). The CDR3 runs 14 residues. CDR3 in amino acids: CASSLGSGSTGYTF. CDR3 DNA sequence: TGTGCCAGCAGCTTAGGGTCCGGGAGCACTGGCTACACCTTC.

The chain couples TRBV6-4 to TRBJ2-1; 13 bases fit TRBD2. Germline CDR1 MRHNA, CDR2 SNTAGT. The CDR3 loop spans 14 amino acids. J was trimmed by 8 bases and V by 4 bases; bases with no gene match: 2. The CDR3 protein is CASSGTSGGDEQFF. The CDR3 bases are TGTGCCAGCAGTGGGACTAGCGGGGGCGATGAGCAGTTCTTC.

This clonotype has more than one count but fewer than ten. This chain joins TRBV18 and TRBJ1-4; D is perhaps TRBD1 (5 bases). Deletions cut 1 base from V and 7 bases from J, with 19 bases between. The CDR3 has 17 residues. From germline, CDR1 is KGHSH and CDR2 LQKENI. The CDR3 here is CASSPLHARRDGEKLFF. DNA of the CDR3: TGTGCCAGCTCACCACTACACGCTCGCCGGGACGGTGAAAAACTGTTTTTT.

About this clonotype itself: The junction does not match germline at one end; this may be a read error. The CDR3, as DNA: TGTGCCAGCAGCCAAGGGGGGGGTCCCACGGGAGAGCGGTTCTTC. Amino acids: CASSQGGGPTGERFF. The chain recombines TRBV14 with TRBJ2-1; 7 positions agree with TRBD2. The germline V gene has CDR1 SGHDN and CDR2 FVKESK. The CDR3 length is 15 residues.